Presented here are 19 T cell receptor beta chains from one specimen sequenced in a study of human T cells and chemical hapten exposure. TCRdb independently ran MiXCR on the RACE reads; one entry per CDR3 protein. The data show 90,000 to 140,000 distinct CDR3 sequences, around 34% seen once. As for time point: patch test 3, about 24 weeks after DPC sensitization. Treatment given: therapeutic diphenylcyclopropenone sensitization with weekly scalp DPC. The sequencing here drew on whole blood, taken in connection with sensitization to the hapten diphenylcyclopropenone (DPC). These receptors all stem from a man aged 35 to 55 with alopecia areata. Some clones in this sample may be carry-over from other donors' samples.

The V and J genes are TRBV5-4 and TRBJ2-3; 8 positions agree with TRBD2. J was trimmed by 0 bases and V by 1 base; bases with no gene match: 10. From germline, CDR1 is SGHNT and CDR2 YYREEE (reference sequence). The CDR3 is made up of 18 amino acids. The CDR3 loop reads CASSLLAGGATSTDTQYF. In DNA, the CDR3 is TGTGCCAGCAGCTTGCTTGCGGGGGGAGCCACTAGCACAGATACGCAGTATTTT.

V and J are TRBV29-1 and TRBJ1-5; a possible D gene is TRBD1 (6 bases). Germline CDR1 is SQVTM and CDR2 is ANQGSEA. Trimming cost V 6 bases and J 4 bases, with 10 bases left between them. CDR3 length: 12 amino acids. CDR3 bases: TGCAGCGTCAGGACAGAAAATCAGCCCCAGCATTTT. Translated, it gives CSVRTENQPQHF.

V and J are TRBV20-1 and TRBJ1-1; 8 bases agree with TRBD1. The ends lost 4 bases at V and 4 bases at J; junction bases unmatched: 8. The CDR3 is 14 amino acids. The germline V gene has CDR1 DFQATT and CDR2 SNEGSKA (reference sequence). The CDR3: CSAKLYQGATEAFF. For the CDR3, the DNA is TGCAGTGCTAAGCTCTATCAGGGGGCCACTGAAGCTTTCTTT.

In this sample, this clonotype turned up a few times. The CDR3 bases are TGTGCCAGCAGTCAACAGGGAAGGGCCAACGTCCTGACTTTC. Translation: CASSQQGRANVLTF. This chain connects TRBV28 to TRBJ2-6, with a possible D match to TRBD1 (6 bases). V shed 5 bases and J shed 5 bases, with 10 bases lying between them. Germline V lookup: CDR1 MDHEN, CDR2 SYDVKM. The CDR3 spans 14 residues.

V gene TRBV20-1 combines with J gene TRBJ2-7; 7 nucleotides match TRBD2. Germline CDR1 and CDR2: DFQATT and SNEGSKA (reference sequence). CDR3 length equals 12 residues. V shed 6 bases, J shed 5 bases, and the junction held 7 bases outside the gene matches. CDR3 nucleotides: TGCAGTGCCAGACGCGGACTAGACGAGCAGTACTTC. Encoded protein: CSARRGLDEQYF.

The chain's CDR3 is CASSYPEAGTGPYEQYF. The CDR3 nucleotides are TGTGCCAGCAGTTACCCCGAGGCTGGGACAGGTCCCTACGAGCAGTACTTC. The V and J genes are TRBV6-2 or TRBV6-3 and TRBJ2-7; 8 bases align to TRBD1. The CDR3 sequence is 17 residues long. With V trimmed by 2 bases and J by 2 bases, 11 bases remained unmatched. Germline V gene data show CDR1 as MNHEY and CDR2 as SVGEGT.

The chain recombines TRBV19 with TRBJ1-6; a possible D gene is TRBD1 (6 bases). The CDR3 has 15 amino acids. The V and J ends lost 3 bases and 5 bases respectively, with 11 bases between them. Looked up from germline, CDR1 is LNHDA and CDR2 is SQIVND (reference sequence). In DNA form, the CDR3 reads TGTGCCAGTAGTATGGGGGCGGGGGATAATTCACCCCTCCACTTT. Protein product: CASSMGAGDNSPLHF.

The chain is built from TRBV7-8 and TRBJ2-3, with unresolved D. The germline gives CDR1 SGHVS, CDR2 FQNEAQ. V lost 5 bases and J lost 2, with 8 bases in between. This CDR3 has 13 amino acids. DNA for the CDR3: TGTGCCAGCAGCGGGCAGTACACAGATACGCAGTATTTT. This gives the protein CASSGQYTDTQYF. The whole variable domain, filled in from reference TRBV7-8 and TRBJ2-3, reads GAGVSQSPRYKVAKRGQDVALRCDPISGHVSLFWYQQALGQGPEFLTYFQNEAQLDKSGLPSDRFFAERPEGSVSTLKIQRTQQEDSAVYLCASSGQYTDTQYFGPGTRLTVL.

This clonotype was observed a handful of times. This chain connects TRBV9 to TRBJ2-3, with D tentatively TRBD2 (6 bases). The V end lost 4 bases, the J end lost 2 bases, and 11 bases lay between the germline ends. The CDR3 has 14 amino acids. Germline lookup yields CDR1 SGDLS and CDR2 YYNGEE. DNA of the CDR3: TGTGCCAGCAGCCCCGCGGGATTCACAGATACGCAGTATTTT. Translation: CASSPAGFTDTQYF.

This clonotype showed up just a few times. This chain uses TRBV5-8 with TRBJ2-3; 9 nucleotides align to TRBD2. Germline values: CDR1 SGHTS, CDR2 YDEGEE. The CDR3 runs 17 residues. J lost 0 bases, V lost 4 bases, and 9 bases had no gene match. The CDR3 DNA follows: TGTGCCAGCAGCGGAGGGATTGGACTAGCGAGCACAGATACGCAGTATTTT. Protein sequence: CASSGGIGLASTDTQYF. The variable domain in full, with the rest retrieved from reference TRBV5-8 and TRBJ2-3, is EAGVTQSPTHLIKTRGQQATLRCSPISGHTSVYWYQQALGLGLQFLLWYDEGEERNRGNFPPRFSGRQFPNYSSELNVNALELEDSALYLCASSGGIGLASTDTQYFGPGTRLTVL.

This clonotype showed up just a few times. The rearrangement uses TRBV28 and TRBJ2-7; 9 nucleotides match TRBD1. From germline, CDR1 is MDHEN and CDR2 SYDVKM. The length of the CDR3 is 15 residues. J was trimmed by 2 bases and V by 6 bases; bases with no gene match: 8. This CDR3 is CASRYRDRETYEQYF. The CDR3 coding sequence is TGTGCCAGCAGATACCGGGACAGGGAAACCTACGAGCAGTACTTC.

This clonotype was seen a handful of times. This chain joins TRBV18 and TRBJ2-3, with D tentatively TRBD2 (5 bases). This CDR3 comprises 15 residues. The V end was cut by 0 bases, the J end by 0 bases, with 7 bases between. Germline values: CDR1 KGHSH, CDR2 LQKENI. CDR3 bases: TGTGCCAGCTCACCACCGGGCGGGAGCACAGATACGCAGTATTTT. Translated: CASSPPGGSTDTQYF.

This clonotype showed up just a few times. The genes are TRBV7-6 and TRBJ2-3; 7 nucleotides agree with TRBD1. The CDR3 sequence is 13 residues long. Germline V gives CDR1 SGHVS, CDR2 FNYEAQ. With V trimmed by 5 bases and J by 4 bases, 3 bases remained unmatched. The CDR3, as DNA: TGTGCCAGCAGCCCTACAGGGGCAGATACGCAGTATTTT. It translates to CASSPTGADTQYF.

The J gene is TRBJ2-7, the V gene TRBV5-1, with D perhaps TRBD2 (6 bases). V lost 5 bases and J 7 bases, leaving 25 bases between the germline ends. The CDR3 has 16 amino acids. The germline V gene has CDR1 SGHRS and CDR2 YFSETQ. The CDR3 DNA follows: TGCGCCAGCAGTCTTCTGGTTAGCGGAAGGTCGGGAGAGCAGTACTTC. This gives the protein CASSLLVSGRSGEQYF.

A few counts support this clonotype. The genes are TRBV30 and TRBJ1-6; no clear D gene. The CDR3 sequence is 13 residues long. CDR1 is GTSNPN, CDR2 SVGIG, per germline (reference sequence). V was clipped by 0 bases and J by 7 bases, with 7 bases between them. In DNA form, the CDR3 reads TGTGCCTGGAGTGTTCCGGGGAATTCACCCCTCCACTTT. The encoded protein is CAWSVPGNSPLHF.

This clonotype was observed a few times. The chain employs TRBV25-1 and TRBJ2-5, with D uncertain. The V gene lost 2 bases and the J gene lost 1 base, with 14 bases spanning the gap. This CDR3 spans 16 amino acids. CDR1 is MGHDK, CDR2 SYGVNS, per germline. This CDR3 reads CASSERGSTGQETQYF. The CDR3 bases are TGTGCCAGCAGTGAACGTGGCAGCACCGGCCAAGAGACCCAGTACTTC.

This clonotype was counted between two and nine times. The rearrangement joins TRBV5-6 to TRBJ1-4; D not resolved. The CDR3 totals 16 residues. V was shortened by 4 bases and J by 8 bases, with 21 bases between the two germline ends. Germline V CDR1 and CDR2: SGHDT, YYEEEE. The CDR3 loop reads CASSEDPGSTEEKLFF. The CDR3 nucleotides read TGTGCCAGCAGCGAGGATCCGGGATCGACTGAGGAAAAACTGTTTTTT.

J is TRBJ2-2 and V is TRBV10-3; 10 bases match TRBD1. The V gene end was trimmed by 6 bases and the J gene end by 3 bases; junction bases not matched to a gene: 7. The CDR3 covers 16 residues. Germline V gene sequence: CDR1 ENHRY, CDR2 SYGVKD. The CDR3 sequence is CAISGTGTGDTGELFF. As DNA, the CDR3 is TGTGCCATCAGCGGAACCGGGACAGGGGACACCGGGGAGCTGTTTTTT.

The chain links TRBV7-8 to TRBJ2-7; D ambiguous. The CDR3 extends over 11 amino acids. Germline CDR1 is SGHVS and CDR2 is FQNEAQ. V was trimmed by 8 bases and J by 6 bases, leaving 11 bases between them. The CDR3 DNA follows: TGTGCCAGCTCTCTTTATAGCGAGCAGTACGTC. Its translation is CASSLYSEQYV.